This T cell receptor beta chain derives from a study of blood T cell repertoires in COVID-19. In the original workflow: Quantification of nucleated cells was approximated via reference gene primer amplification. TCRdb's copy holds only in-frame clones and misses some; the assay was immunoSEQ multiplex PCR. That table is the source of V, J and clone size, and D and trimming were worked out from the DNA. The sample records some 170,000 clones, about 79% being singletons. Participant age was roughly 18 to 100 years, and participants resided in approximately 24 US areas. The study assigned cohorts using participant-reported clinical history. With V trimmed by 5 bases and J by 9 bases, 7 bases remained unmatched. The CDR3 runs 13 residues. Germline loops: CDR1 MNHEY, CDR2 SMNVEV (reference sequence).

V is TRBV27 and J is TRBJ2-7, with 10 bases identical to TRBD1. Material for sequencing was PBMCs or T cells enriched from blood (not recorded which). The clonotype originates from a man aged 50-59 years who had recovered from COVID-19. The CDR3 region has the DNA TGTGCCAGCAGTCGCAACAGGGACAGGGGGCAGTACTTC. Its translation: CASSRNRDRGQYF.